This is a list of T cell receptor beta chains from one sample in a study of identical twins. TCRdb called the 5' RACE reads again in MiXCR, with one record for every CDR3 protein. The table has around 690,000 distinct CDR3 sequences, approximately 21% seen once. This same sample was also part of a study on T cells expressing NK-cell markers.

What was sequenced was PBMCs. The origin of the receptors is a woman younger than 35 in good health. Both conserved end residues are part of each CDR3. D genes are given only for firm matches. Some rows mark clone size as missing; the rest say once, few, many or name a class of expanded clone.

TRBJ2-4 TRBV20-1 few - CSATSGEQGKNIQYF TGCAGTGCTACCTCAGGGGAACAGGGCAAAAACATTCAGTACTTC
TRBJ2-3 TRBV5-1 - TRBD2 CASSPLAGLTDTQYF TGCGCCAGCAGTCCACTAGCGGGTCTCACAGATACGCAGTATTTT
TRBJ1-1 TRBV5-6 - - CASSLFNRVNTEAFF TGTGCCAGCAGCTTGTTTAACCGGGTGAACACTGAAGCTTTCTTT
TRBJ2-2 TRBV7-9 few - CASSLRVALNTGELFF TGTGCCAGCAGCTTAAGGGTGGCATTAAACACCGGGGAGCTGTTTTTT
TRBJ2-1 TRBV5-1 many - CASSSSDEQFF TGCGCCAGCAGCTCGTCTGATGAGCAGTTCTTC
TRBJ2-1 TRBV20-1 few - CSGTSSAHQQFF TGCAGTGGAACCAGTAGCGCCCACCAGCAGTTCTTC
TRBJ2-5 TRBV20-1 - - CSAIRERETQYF TGCAGTGCTATTCGAGAGCGCGAGACCCAGTACTTC
TRBJ2-1 TRBV7-2 few TRBD1 CASGALGQGVNEQFF TGTGCCAGCGGGGCACTAGGGCAGGGGGTCAATGAGCAGTTCTTC
TRBJ2-1 TRBV7-9 - TRBD1 CASSLRGQLDNEQFF TGTGCCAGCAGCCTAAGGGGGCAGTTGGACAATGAGCAGTTCTTC
TRBJ2-3 TRBV12-3/TRBV12-4 - - CASSSRGRGAGLTQYF TGTGCCAGCAGTTCTAGGGGTAGGGGGGCCGGCTTGACGCAGTATTTT
TRBJ2-1 TRBV20-1 - - CSLRRDDEQFF TGCAGTCTAAGAAGGGACGATGAGCAGTTCTTC
TRBJ1-1 TRBV9 - - CASSVVGANTEAFF TGTGCCAGCAGCGTAGTTGGGGCGAACACTGAAGCTTTCTTT
TRBJ1-2 TRBV13 - TRBD1 CASSLPLGTEYHTF TGTGCCAGCAGCTTGCCCCTGGGGACAGAGTATCACACCTTC
TRBJ2-7 TRBV10-3 - TRBD2 CAISEWGLRTYEQYF TGTGCCATCAGTGAGTGGGGACTACGAACCTACGAGCAGTACTTC
TRBJ2-3 TRBV7-2 few - CASSLHTTDTQYF TGTGCCAGCAGCTTGCATACCACAGATACGCAGTATTTT
TRBJ1-2 TRBV20-1 few - CSATRQDSYTF TGCAGTGCTACCCGTCAGGACAGCTACACCTTC
TRBJ2-7 TRBV11-1 few - CASSSTPSEQYF TGTGCCAGCAGCTCCACGCCCAGCGAGCAGTACTTC
TRBJ1-4 TRBV9 - - CASSVDTREKLFF TGTGCCAGCAGCGTAGACACCCGTGAAAAACTGTTTTTT
TRBJ1-2 TRBV5-1 - - CASSLGQEAGYTF TGCGCCAGCAGCTTGGGGCAGGAGGCTGGCTACACCTTC
TRBJ2-6 TRBV11-2 - - CASSLVGGGSGANVLTF TGTGCCAGCAGCTTAGTGGGGGGTGGATCTGGGGCCAACGTCCTGACTTTC
TRBJ1-5 TRBV18 - - CASSPTVDQPQHF TGTGCCAGCTCACCGACGGTAGATCAGCCCCAGCATTTT
TRBJ2-7 TRBV7-2 - TRBD2 CASSLGGSGSEQYF TGTGCCAGCAGCCTGGGGGGTAGCGGGAGTGAGCAGTACTTC
TRBJ2-5 TRBV5-1 - - CASSNGDLQETQYF TGCGCCAGCAGCAACGGGGACCTCCAAGAGACCCAGTACTTC
TRBJ2-1 TRBV14 - - CASSQGILAKVEDEQFF TGTGCCAGCAGCCAAGGTATTCTAGCGAAGGTCGAGGATGAGCAGTTCTTC
TRBJ2-7 TRBV5-5 few - CASSLGGESYEQYF TGTGCCAGCAGCTTGGGAGGGGAGTCCTACGAGCAGTACTTC
TRBJ2-5 TRBV7-3 - TRBD2 CASSSAGGPDETQYF TGTGCCAGCAGCTCGGCGGGGGGGCCTGATGAGACCCAGTACTTC
TRBJ1-6 TRBV5-1 - TRBD1 CASSLAVRGNSPLHF TGCGCCAGCAGCTTGGCTGTCAGGGGGAATTCACCCCTCCACTTT
TRBJ1-5 TRBV20-1 - TRBD1 CSARGQGEKNELGQPQHF TGCAGTGCTAGGGGTCAGGGGGAAAAGAATGAGTTGGGTCAGCCCCAGCATTTT
TRBJ2-7 TRBV27 few - CASTKTPRASSYEQYF TGTGCCAGCACCAAAACCCCTCGGGCCAGCTCCTACGAGCAGTACTTC
TRBJ1-1 TRBV2 - - CASSEFDRTEAFF TGTGCCAGCAGTGAATTTGACAGAACTGAAGCTTTCTTT
TRBJ2-7 TRBV12-3/TRBV12-4 - - CASSLETTEQYF TGTGCCAGCAGTTTAGAGACAACTGAGCAGTACTTC
TRBJ2-7 TRBV3-1 few TRBD2 CASSQDSGGGISYEQYF TGTGCCAGCAGCCAAGATTCCGGCGGGGGAATATCCTACGAGCAGTACTTC
TRBJ2-7 TRBV6-1 few - CASSERINSYEQYF TGTGCCAGCAGTGAAAGAATTAACTCCTACGAGCAGTACTTC
TRBJ2-2 TRBV5-4 - TRBD2 CASSTLAGNTGELFF TGTGCCAGCAGCACCCTAGCGGGTAACACCGGGGAGCTGTTTTTT
TRBJ2-7 TRBV9 many TRBD2 CASSVEASGGREQYF TGTGCCAGCAGCGTAGAGGCTAGCGGTGGCAGGGAGCAGTACTTC
TRBJ1-6 TRBV12-3/TRBV12-4 few - CASSYLDRGVALHF TGTGCCAGCAGTTATTTGGACCGGGGCGTGGCCCTCCACTTT
TRBJ2-3 TRBV20-1 - - CSAHNSYTDTQYF TGCAGTGCCCATAACTCGTACACAGATACGCAGTATTTT
TRBJ2-5 TRBV7-9 once - CASRTDQETQYF TGTGCCAGCAGGACCGACCAAGAGACCCAGTACTTC
TRBJ2-7 TRBV6-1 - TRBD2 CASSEAAGGVYEQYF TGTGCCAGCAGTGAAGCTGCGGGGGGTGTCTACGAGCAGTACTTC
TRBJ1-1 TRBV12-3/TRBV12-4 few TRBD1 CASSLGSTGGIF TGTGCCAGCAGTTTAGGGTCAACAGGGGGAATCTTT
TRBJ1-6 TRBV5-5 many TRBD1 CASSFGGGGNSPLHF TGTGCCAGCAGCTTCGGAGGGGGCGGCAATTCACCCCTCCACTTT
TRBJ1-1 TRBV29-1 - - CSVYSGAAFF TGCAGCGTTTATTCGGGCGCCGCTTTCTTT
TRBJ2-3 TRBV5-1 - - CASKLVGADTQYF TGCGCCAGCAAGCTTGTAGGTGCAGATACGCAGTATTTT
TRBJ2-3 TRBV10-3 - TRBD2 CAINPSGGATTDTQYF TGTGCCATCAATCCTAGCGGGGGTGCAACCACAGATACGCAGTATTTT
TRBJ2-3 TRBV29-1 - TRBD1 CSSRDRVIGTDTQYF TGCAGCTCCCGGGACAGGGTGATTGGCACAGATACGCAGTATTTT
TRBJ1-2 TRBV12-3/TRBV12-4 few - CASSSEVNYGYTF TGTGCCAGCAGTTCTGAGGTGAACTATGGCTACACCTTC
TRBJ2-5 TRBV5-1 once TRBD1 CASSPGQVGQETQYF TGCGCCAGCAGCCCCGGACAGGTGGGGCAAGAGACCCAGTACTTC
TRBJ1-1 TRBV4-1 few TRBD1 CASSQHRGAEAFF TGCGCCAGCAGCCAACACAGGGGCGCTGAAGCTTTCTTT
TRBJ2-7 TRBV20-1 - - CSAIRGDKSSYEQYF TGCAGTGCTATCCGGGGCGACAAGAGTTCCTACGAGCAGTACTTC
TRBJ2-2 TRBV11-2 - - CASSLQFTGELFF TGTGCCAGCAGCTTACAATTCACCGGGGAGCTGTTTTTT
TRBJ2-5 TRBV20-1 many TRBD2 CSARATGGETQYF TGCAGTGCTCGCGCGACCGGGGGGGAGACCCAGTACTTC
TRBJ2-1 TRBV24-1 few - CATSERSGSSYNEQFF TGTGCCACCAGTGAGAGGAGCGGAAGCTCCTACAATGAGCAGTTCTTC
TRBJ2-3 TRBV7-2 many - CASSLISDTQYF TGCGCCAGCAGCTTGATTTCAGATACGCAGTATTTT
TRBJ1-5 TRBV6-4 - - CASSDSPGQPQHF TGTGCCAGCAGTGACTCGCCGGGGCAGCCCCAGCATTTT